The clone carrying this TCR beta chain appeared a few times. Its antigen is not known. Trimming stripped 0 bases from V and 5 bases from J, with 5 bases between. Germline V CDR1 and CDR2: ENHRY, SYGVKD. This CDR3 has 13 residues. This record belongs to a study of OX40 agonist ivuxolimab in advanced cancers. Study context: Every 2 weeks, patients received ivuxolimab intravenously, dosed at 0.01 to 10 mg/kg. Overall study results and limits: The authors also found low normalized T-cell clonal expansion in some nonresponders. Circulating CD4+ and CD8+ T cells showed clonal expansion by week 6 at 0.1 to 3.0 mg/kg. More expanded clones were found, on average, in CD8+ than in CD4+ T cells.

Profiling relied on immunoSEQ multiplex PCR, and the TCRdb table lists in-frame clones only, not all of them. Of over 80,000 clones in the sample, 92% are singletons; the top ten hold around 1.1%. The genes are TRBV10-3 and TRBJ1-5, with no clear D. Specimen: CD4+ or CD8+ T cells sorted from blood, collected in a trial of the OX40 agonist ivuxolimab. The receptor's source is an adult with an advanced solid tumor such as melanoma, head and neck, liver or kidney cancer. CDR3 sequence: CAISESSYQPQHF. The DNA for the CDR3 is TGTGCCATCAGTGAGTCTTCCTATCAGCCCCAGCATTTT.